This TCR beta chain was recovered during a study of monozygotic twins with inflammatory bowel disease. TCRdb reprocessed the 5' RACE reads, keeping one entry per CDR3 protein, no DNA. Its table records 150,000 to 200,000 distinct CDR3 sequences. There are 13 residues in the CDR3. CDR1 and CDR2 (germline): SQVTM, ANQGSEA. This TCR was recovered from a human donor with ulcerative colitis or Crohn's disease, or a healthy co-twin of an affected twin (not recorded which). The sequenced material came from blood. The rearrangement uses TRBV29-1 and TRBJ2-3. This chain's CDR3 is CSVRGLSTDTQYF.